Listed below are T cell receptor beta chains from one sample, sequenced in a study of T-cell reconstitution after alpha-beta-depleted transplantation in children. TCRdb independently ran MiXCR on the PCR reads; one entry per CDR3 protein. The sample contains about 200,000 distinct CDR3 sequences, approximately 8% of which appear only once. This sample comprised PBMCs, mostly from graft donor cells, obtained 360 days after TCRalphabeta/CD19-depleted stem cell transplant. These receptors were collected from a male patient between 2 and 9 years old who had a stem cell transplant for acute myeloid leukemia, so the T cells may come from the graft donor. Both conserved end residues are part of each CDR3. Each record gives: D gene, clone size, V gene, J gene, CDR3 protein, CDR3 DNA. A D gene is named only where the DNA matches it firmly. A row's size may be missing; if present it is once, few, many or a size class.

D: NA
size: few
V: TRBV5-1
J: TRBJ1-1
CDR3: CASSFRDLGTEAFF
DNA: TGCGCCAGCAGCTTCAGGGATCTTGGGACTGAAGCTTTCTTT

D: TRBD2
size: few
V: TRBV5-1
J: TRBJ2-1
CDR3: CASSSAGTSGRIEQFF
DNA: TGCGCCAGCAGCTCCGCCGGGACTAGCGGGAGGATTGAGCAGTTCTTC

D: TRBD2
size: NA
V: TRBV9
J: TRBJ2-1
CDR3: CASTTSGGRYDNEQFF
DNA: TGTGCCAGCACGACTAGCGGGGGCCGTTATGACAATGAGCAGTTCTTC

D: NA
size: NA
V: TRBV6-5
J: TRBJ1-4
CDR3: CASSRGGREKLFF
DNA: TGTGCCAGCAGTCGTGGGGGGCGCGAAAAACTGTTTTTT

D: NA
size: NA
V: TRBV7-3
J: TRBJ2-5
CDR3: CASSLWAAETQYF
DNA: TGTGCCAGCAGCTTATGGGCGGCGGAGACCCAGTACTTC

D: TRBD2
size: NA
V: TRBV20-1
J: TRBJ2-6
CDR3: CSARDGGGGGAVSGANVLTF
DNA: TGCAGTGCTAGAGATGGGGGAGGCGGGGGGGCTGTGTCTGGGGCCAACGTCCTGACTTTC

D: NA
size: many
V: TRBV2
J: TRBJ1-4
CDR3: CASSKGSTNEKLFF
DNA: TGTGCCAGCAGTAAGGGCTCAACTAATGAAAAACTGTTTTTT

D: NA
size: many
V: TRBV28
J: TRBJ2-7
CDR3: CASSLRGSYEQYF
DNA: TGTGCCAGCAGTTTACGGGGCTCCTACGAGCAGTACTTC

D: TRBD2
size: NA
V: TRBV6-2/TRBV6-3
J: TRBJ2-3
CDR3: CASTRAGLAKDTQYF
DNA: TGTGCCAGCACCAGAGCGGGACTAGCCAAAGATACGCAGTATTTT

D: NA
size: many
V: TRBV5-1
J: TRBJ2-1
CDR3: CASSLVVQADHYNEQFF
DNA: TGCGCCAGCAGCTTGGTTGTTCAGGCAGACCACTACAATGAGCAGTTCTTC

D: NA
size: many
V: TRBV29-1
J: TRBJ2-7
CDR3: CSVELHGGFEQYF
DNA: TGCAGCGTAGAACTGCATGGGGGGTTCGAGCAGTACTTC

D: NA
size: NA
V: TRBV7-9
J: TRBJ1-3
CDR3: CASSHLIGGSGNTIYF
DNA: TGTGCCAGCAGCCACTTAATCGGGGGCTCTGGAAACACCATATATTTT

D: TRBD2
size: NA
V: TRBV15
J: TRBJ2-2
CDR3: CATSRDFRTSGGVGLGELFF
DNA: TGTGCCACCAGCAGAGATTTTCGGACTAGCGGGGGGGTAGGTCTCGGGGAGCTGTTTTTT

D: TRBD2
size: NA
V: TRBV4-3
J: TRBJ2-3
CDR3: CASSQGNRRELRTQYF
DNA: TGCGCCAGCAGCCAAGGGAACCGGCGGGAGCTTCGTACGCAGTATTTT

D: NA
size: many
V: TRBV2
J: TRBJ2-1
CDR3: CASIWGSRQIRSNEQFF
DNA: TGTGCCAGCATATGGGGTAGTAGACAGATCCGGAGCAATGAGCAGTTCTTC

D: NA
size: NA
V: TRBV12-3/TRBV12-4
J: TRBJ2-2
CDR3: CASTGTRAGELFF
DNA: TGTGCCAGCACCGGAACTAGGGCGGGGGAGCTGTTTTTT

D: TRBD2
size: many
V: TRBV20-1
J: TRBJ2-7
CDR3: CSASASGSYEQYF
DNA: TGCAGTGCTAGTGCTAGCGGGAGCTACGAGCAGTACTTC

D: NA
size: many
V: TRBV29-1
J: TRBJ2-5
CDR3: CSVEGEYF
DNA: TGCAGCGTTGAAGGGGAGTACTTC

D: NA
size: few
V: TRBV10-1
J: TRBJ2-1
CDR3: CASKPGAGRHEQFF
DNA: TGCGCCAGCAAACCTGGGGCGGGACGACATGAGCAGTTCTTC

D: NA
size: NA
V: TRBV18
J: TRBJ1-1
CDR3: CASSPLGAGARGTEAFF
DNA: TGTGCCAGCTCACCGCTAGGGGCAGGGGCGCGGGGCACTGAAGCTTTCTTT

D: TRBD1
size: many
V: TRBV10-3
J: TRBJ2-7
CDR3: CAINADRVNEQYF
DNA: TGTGCCATCAATGCGGACAGGGTGAACGAGCAGTACTTC

D: TRBD1
size: NA
V: TRBV25-1
J: TRBJ1-1
CDR3: CASSVRWTGLHDTEAFF
DNA: TGTGCCAGCAGTGTTCGGTGGACAGGCCTACACGACACTGAAGCTTTCTTT

D: TRBD2
size: few
V: TRBV7-8
J: TRBJ2-1
CDR3: CASSLGEWRREGRDEQFF
DNA: TGTGCCAGCAGCTTAGGGGAATGGAGGCGGGAGGGCCGAGATGAGCAGTTCTTC

D: NA
size: few
V: TRBV5-1
J: TRBJ2-2
CDR3: CASRYTGNTGELFF
DNA: TGCGCCAGCAGATATACAGGGAACACCGGGGAGCTGTTTTTT

D: TRBD2
size: NA
V: TRBV20-1
J: TRBJ2-1
CDR3: CSARDFWGLAGGHEQFF
DNA: TGCAGTGCTAGAGATTTTTGGGGACTAGCGGGAGGCCATGAGCAGTTCTTC

D: NA
size: few
V: TRBV7-8
J: TRBJ2-5
CDR3: CASRREETQYF
DNA: TGTGCCAGCAGAAGAGAGGAGACCCAGTACTTC

D: NA
size: few
V: TRBV12-3/TRBV12-4
J: TRBJ1-4
CDR3: CASSLARYNEKLFF
DNA: TGTGCCAGCAGTTTAGCCCGCTATAATGAAAAACTGTTTTTT

D: NA
size: many
V: TRBV30
J: TRBJ2-1
CDR3: CAWSPRTAYSYNEQFF
DNA: TGTGCCTGGAGTCCCAGAACTGCCTACTCCTACAATGAGCAGTTCTTC

D: TRBD2
size: NA
V: TRBV24-1
J: TRBJ2-5
CDR3: CATSAGGGYQETQYF
DNA: TGTGCCACCAGTGCGGGCGGGGGGTACCAAGAGACCCAGTACTTC

D: NA
size: NA
V: TRBV28
J: TRBJ1-5
CDR3: CASSLTTGPLRGNQPQHF
DNA: TGTGCCAGCAGCCTTACGACAGGTCCACTTAGGGGCAATCAGCCCCAGCATTTT

D: NA
size: NA
V: TRBV12-5
J: TRBJ2-1
CDR3: CASGLAVGYDNEQFF
DNA: TGTGCTAGTGGTTTGGCGGTGGGCTACGACAATGAGCAGTTCTTC